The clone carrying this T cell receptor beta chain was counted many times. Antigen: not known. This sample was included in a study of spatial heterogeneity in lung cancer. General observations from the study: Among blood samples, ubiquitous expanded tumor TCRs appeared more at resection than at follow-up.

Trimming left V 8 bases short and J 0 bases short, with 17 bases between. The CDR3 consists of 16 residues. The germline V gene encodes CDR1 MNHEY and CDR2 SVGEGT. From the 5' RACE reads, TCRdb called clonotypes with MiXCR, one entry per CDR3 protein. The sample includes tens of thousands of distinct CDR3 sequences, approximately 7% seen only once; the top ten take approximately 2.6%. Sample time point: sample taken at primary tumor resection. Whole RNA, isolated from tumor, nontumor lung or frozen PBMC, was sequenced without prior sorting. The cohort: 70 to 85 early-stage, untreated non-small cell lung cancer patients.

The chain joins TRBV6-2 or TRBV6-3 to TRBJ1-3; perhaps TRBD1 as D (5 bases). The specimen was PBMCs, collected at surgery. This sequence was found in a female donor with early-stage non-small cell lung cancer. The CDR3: CASFTPGPNSGNTIYF. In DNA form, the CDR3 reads TGTGCCAGCTTTACGCCGGGACCGAACTCTGGAAACACCATATATTTT.